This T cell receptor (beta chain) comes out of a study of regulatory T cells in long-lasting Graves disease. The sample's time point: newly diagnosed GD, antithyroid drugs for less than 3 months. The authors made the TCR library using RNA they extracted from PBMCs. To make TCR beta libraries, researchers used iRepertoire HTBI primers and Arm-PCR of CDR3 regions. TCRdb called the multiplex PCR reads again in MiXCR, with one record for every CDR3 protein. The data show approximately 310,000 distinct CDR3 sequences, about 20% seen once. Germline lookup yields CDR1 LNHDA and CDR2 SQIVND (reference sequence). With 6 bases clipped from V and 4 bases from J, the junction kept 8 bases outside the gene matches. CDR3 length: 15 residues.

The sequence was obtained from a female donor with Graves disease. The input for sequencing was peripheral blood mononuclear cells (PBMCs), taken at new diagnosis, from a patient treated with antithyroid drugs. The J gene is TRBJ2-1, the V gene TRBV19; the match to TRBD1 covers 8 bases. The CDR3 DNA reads TGTGCCAGTAGGACAGGGGACACGATATACAATGAGCAGTTCTTC. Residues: CASRTGDTIYNEQFF.